The 8 T cell receptor beta chains in this list originate from one sample, sequenced in a study of cytomegalovirus exposure and HLA in healthy donors. Amplification used 60 Vbeta primers and 13 Jbeta primers. The data were produced by immunoSEQ multiplex PCR, yet TCRdb's version contains in-frame clones alone and is incomplete. The sample totals about 200,000 clones. Sequencing was carried out using PBMCs. These receptors all come from a girl aged 2-10 years in good health and CMV-seropositive.

The chain carries TRBV5-1 and TRBJ2-1; 12 bases fit TRBD2. Germline V gene sequence: CDR1 SGHRS, CDR2 YFSETQ. The J segment lost 9 bases and the V segment lost 2 bases, leaving 6 bases of the junction unmatched. The CDR3 contains 15 residues. For the CDR3, the DNA is TGCGCCAGCAGCTTCTCTAGCGGGAGGGCCCGTGAGCAGTTCTTC. It specifies CASSFSSGRAREQFF.

V and J are TRBV5-1 and TRBJ2-4, with D maybe TRBD1 (6 bases). The germline V and J ends were trimmed by 4 bases and 0 bases, with 17 bases remaining between them. Germline values: CDR1 SGHRS, CDR2 YFSETQ. This CDR3 has 17 amino acids. CDR3 nucleotides: TGCGCCAGCAGCGGGGGCTCAGGGGTAGGAGCCAAAAACATTCAGTACTTC. Encoded protein: CASSGGSGVGAKNIQYF.

As concerns this clone: The junction shows a germline mismatch at one end, possibly a read error. The gene calls are TRBV7-9 and TRBJ1-5; 10 nucleotides align to TRBD1. Germline V gives CDR1 SEHNR, CDR2 FQNEAQ (reference sequence). CDR3 length equals 19 residues. DNA of the CDR3: TGTGCCAGCAGCGTAGCCGCCGGGACAGGGGTAGCGAGCAATCAGCCCCAGCATTTT. As protein: CASSVAAGTGVASNQPQHF.

The V call is TRBV5-1, the J call TRBJ2-3, with TRBD1 identical over 8 bases. The CDR3 runs 15 residues. CDR1 and CDR2 (germline): SGHRS, YFSETQ. The V gene end was trimmed by 2 bases and the J gene end by 2 bases; junction bases not matched to a gene: 4. CDR3 bases: TGCGCCAGCAGCTTCGGACAGGGTGCCACAGATACGCAGTATTTT. Amino acids: CASSFGQGATDTQYF.

With respect to this clone: Additional DNA sequences in this sample encode the identical CDR3. The genes are TRBV28 and TRBJ1-2; TRBD1 is a possible D gene (5 bases). There are 12 residues in the CDR3. Trimming stripped 2 bases from V and 4 bases from J, with 5 bases between. Germline V gives CDR1 MDHEN, CDR2 SYDVKM. CDR3 DNA: TGTGCCAGCAGTTTACAGGGCTATGGCTACACCTTC. This encodes CASSLQGYGYTF.

This chain uses TRBV6-1 with TRBJ2-1; TRBD2 matches at 9 bases. The junction had 5 bases not matched to a gene; V was cut back by 0 bases and J by 8 bases. CDR1 MNHNS and CDR2 SASEGT come from the germline V gene. The CDR3 sequence is 15 residues long. CDR3 residues: CASSEASGRHDEQFF. CDR3 coding DNA: TGTGCCAGCAGTGAAGCTAGCGGGAGACATGATGAGCAGTTCTTC.

The genes are TRBV11-3 and TRBJ2-1; 10 bases are shared with TRBD2. CDR1 and CDR2 from the germline V gene are SGHNT and YENEEA. The CDR3 totals 16 residues. The V segment lost 5 bases and the J segment 3 bases; nucleotides outside the gene matches: 7. For the CDR3, the DNA is TGTGCCAGCAGCGAGGGGGGACTAGCGCGCTACAATGAGCAGTTCTTC. Encoded protein: CASSEGGLARYNEQFF.

The chain couples TRBV19 to TRBJ2-7; D might be TRBD2 (6 bases). Germline assignment: CDR1 LNHDA and CDR2 SQIVND (reference sequence). There are 15 residues in the CDR3. Deletions cut 1 base from V and 2 bases from J, with 12 bases between. Here the CDR3 reads CASSIGVTSAYEQYF. CDR3 DNA: TGTGCCAGTAGTATAGGGGTGACTAGTGCCTACGAGCAGTACTTC. The full variable domain, rest sourced from reference TRBV19 and TRBJ2-7, is DGGITQSPKYLFRKEGQNVTLSCEQNLNHDAMYWYRQDPGQGLRLIYYSQIVNDFQKGDIAEGYSVSREKKESFPLTVTSAQKNPTAFYLCASSIGVTSAYEQYFGPGTRLTVT.